The rows below give T cell receptor beta chains drawn from one sample of a study of graft-versus-host responses after intestinal transplantation. Using immunoSEQ multiplex PCR, the repertoire was profiled, and TCRdb retains in-frame clones only, with some absent. The sample lists about 78,000 clones, about nine tenths occurring once. Their cognate antigens are unknown. The source material was unstimulated CD8+ T cells sorted from spleen or lymph node cells, sampled before transplant. These receptors were taken from a human donor who was the organ donor for an intestinal transplant. The CDR3 runs from the conserved cysteine through the conserved F or W. The size field is filled for only some rows; it gives once, few, many or a size class.

cdr3_aa j_call v_call clone_size
CASSYGLAGVNEQFF TRBJ2-1 TRBV27 .
CASSLVAGGRDTQYF TRBJ2-3 TRBV7-3 .
CASSLGQGSPLHF TRBJ1-6 TRBV27 .
CASSYLVQGYEQYF TRBJ2-7 TRBV11-2 .
CASSLEGVGPDTQYF TRBJ2-3 TRBV7-9 few
CASSFMGASNTGELFF TRBJ2-2 TRBV5-1 .
CSVEDLPRFGAVQETQYF TRBJ2-5 TRBV29-1 .
CSVLADLPGELFF TRBJ2-2 TRBV29-1 .
CASSSIVGPYNEQFF TRBJ2-1 TRBV28 .
CASSLVGAGIYEQYF . TRBV5-5 once
CASSLVGGTTNEKLFF TRBJ1-4 TRBV9 .
CASSDRLQNYGYTF TRBJ1-2 TRBV25-1 .
CASSELWEQYF TRBJ2-7 TRBV25-1 .
CASSPSPYSYEQYF TRBJ2-7 TRBV6-5 once
CASSYVAMNTEAFF TRBJ1-1 TRBV6-5 .
CASSQGLGGVNEQYF TRBJ2-7 TRBV4-2 .
CACPQDDRGPEAFF TRBJ1-1 TRBV30 once